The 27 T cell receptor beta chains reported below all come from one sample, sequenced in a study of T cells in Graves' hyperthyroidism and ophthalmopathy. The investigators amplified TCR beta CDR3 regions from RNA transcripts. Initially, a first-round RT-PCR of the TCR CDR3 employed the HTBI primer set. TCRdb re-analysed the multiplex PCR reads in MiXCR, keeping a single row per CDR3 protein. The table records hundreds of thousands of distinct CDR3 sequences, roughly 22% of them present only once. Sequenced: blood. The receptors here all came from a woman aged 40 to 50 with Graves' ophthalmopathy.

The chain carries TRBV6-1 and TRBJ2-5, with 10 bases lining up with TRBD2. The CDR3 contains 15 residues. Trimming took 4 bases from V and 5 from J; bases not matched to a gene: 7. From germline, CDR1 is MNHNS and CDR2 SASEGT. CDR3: CASSALAGVRETQYF. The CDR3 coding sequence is TGTGCCAGCAGTGCCCTAGCGGGAGTGCGTGAGACCCAGTACTTC.

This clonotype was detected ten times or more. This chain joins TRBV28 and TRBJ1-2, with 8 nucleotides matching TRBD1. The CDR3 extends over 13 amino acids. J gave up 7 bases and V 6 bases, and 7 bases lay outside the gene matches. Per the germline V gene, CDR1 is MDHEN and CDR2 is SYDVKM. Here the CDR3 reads CASRGGQGSGYTF. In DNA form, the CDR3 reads TGTGCCAGCAGGGGAGGACAGGGATCTGGCTACACCTTC.

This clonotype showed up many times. CDR3 in amino acids: CASSIPPRTGVYEQYF. The CDR3 DNA is TGTGCCAGCAGCATTCCTCCGAGGACAGGGGTCTACGAGCAGTACTTC. The V gene is TRBV5-5, the J gene TRBJ2-7, with TRBD1 matching over 9 bases. In germline, CDR1 is SGHKS, CDR2 YYEKEE (reference sequence). This CDR3 is 16 amino acids long. V trimming: 4 bases; J trimming: 3 bases; junction bases outside the gene matches: 11.

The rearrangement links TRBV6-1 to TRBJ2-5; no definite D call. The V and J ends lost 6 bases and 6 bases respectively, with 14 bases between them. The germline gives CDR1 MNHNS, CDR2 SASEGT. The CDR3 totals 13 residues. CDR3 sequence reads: CASSGPRVKTQYF. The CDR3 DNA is TGTGCCAGCAGCGGACCCCGGGTGAAGACCCAGTACTTC.

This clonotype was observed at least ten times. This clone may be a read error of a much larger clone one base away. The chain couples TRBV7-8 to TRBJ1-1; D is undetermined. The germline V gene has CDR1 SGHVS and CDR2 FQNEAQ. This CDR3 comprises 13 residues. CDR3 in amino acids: CASSQDSNAEAFF. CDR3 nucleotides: TGTGCCAGCAGTCAGGACTCGAACGCTGAAGCTTTCTTT.

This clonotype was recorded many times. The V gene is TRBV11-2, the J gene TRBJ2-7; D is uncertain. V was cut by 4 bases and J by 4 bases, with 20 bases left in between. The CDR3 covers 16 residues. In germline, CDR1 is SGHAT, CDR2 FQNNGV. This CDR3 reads CASSSNKDRLLYEQYF. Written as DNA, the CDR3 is TGTGCCAGCAGCTCGAATAAGGACCGACTGCTTTACGAGCAGTACTTC.

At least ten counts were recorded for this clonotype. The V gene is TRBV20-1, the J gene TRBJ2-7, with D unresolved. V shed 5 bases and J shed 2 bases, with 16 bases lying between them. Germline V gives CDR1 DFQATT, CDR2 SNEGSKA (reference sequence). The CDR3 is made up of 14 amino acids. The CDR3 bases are TGCAGTGCTTACCCCGTTAGTGCGACCTACGAGCAGTACTTC. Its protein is CSAYPVSATYEQYF.

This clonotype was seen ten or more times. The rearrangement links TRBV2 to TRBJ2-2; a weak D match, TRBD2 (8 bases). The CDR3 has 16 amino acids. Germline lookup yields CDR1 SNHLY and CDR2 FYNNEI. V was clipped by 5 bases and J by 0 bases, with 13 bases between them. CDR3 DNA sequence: TGTGCCAGCAGTCGGGAGGGGACAGCGAACACCGGGGAGCTGTTTTTT. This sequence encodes CASSREGTANTGELFF.

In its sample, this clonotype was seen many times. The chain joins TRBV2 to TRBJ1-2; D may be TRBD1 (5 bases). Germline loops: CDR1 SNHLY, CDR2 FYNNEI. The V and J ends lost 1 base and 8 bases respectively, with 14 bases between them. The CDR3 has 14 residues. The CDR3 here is CASSEGQGVDGYTF. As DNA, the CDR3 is TGTGCCAGCAGTGAAGGTCAGGGTGTGGACGGCTACACCTTC.

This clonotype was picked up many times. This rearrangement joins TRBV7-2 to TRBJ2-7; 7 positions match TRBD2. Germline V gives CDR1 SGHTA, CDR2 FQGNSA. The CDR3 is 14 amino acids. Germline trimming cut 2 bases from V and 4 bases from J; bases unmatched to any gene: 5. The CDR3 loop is CASSLTGGSYEQYF. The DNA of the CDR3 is TGTGCCAGCAGCTTAACTGGCGGGAGTTACGAGCAGTACTTC.

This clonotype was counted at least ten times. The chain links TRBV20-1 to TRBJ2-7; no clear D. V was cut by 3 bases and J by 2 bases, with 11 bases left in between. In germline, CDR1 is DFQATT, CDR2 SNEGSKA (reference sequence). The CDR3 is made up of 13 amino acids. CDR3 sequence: CSARGWQTYEQYF. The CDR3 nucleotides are TGCAGTGCTAGGGGATGGCAGACCTACGAGCAGTACTTC.

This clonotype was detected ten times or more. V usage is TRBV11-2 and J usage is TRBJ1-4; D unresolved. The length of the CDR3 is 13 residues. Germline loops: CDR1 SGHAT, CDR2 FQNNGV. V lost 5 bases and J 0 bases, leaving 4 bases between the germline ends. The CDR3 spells CASSPATNEKLFF. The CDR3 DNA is TGTGCCAGCAGCCCCGCAACTAATGAAAAACTGTTTTTT.

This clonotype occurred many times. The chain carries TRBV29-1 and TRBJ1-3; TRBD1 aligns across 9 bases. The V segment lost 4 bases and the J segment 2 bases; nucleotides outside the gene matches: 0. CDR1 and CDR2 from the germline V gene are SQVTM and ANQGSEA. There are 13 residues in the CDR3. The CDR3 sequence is CSVGQGAGNTIYF. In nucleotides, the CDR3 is TGCAGCGTTGGACAGGGGGCTGGAAACACCATATATTTT. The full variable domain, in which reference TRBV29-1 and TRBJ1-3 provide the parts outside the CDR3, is SAVISQKPSRDICQRGTSLTIQCQVDSQVTMMFWYRQQPGQSLTLIATANQGSEATYESGFVIDKFPISRPNLTFSTLTVSNMSPEDSSIYLCSVGQGAGNTIYFGEGSWLTVV.

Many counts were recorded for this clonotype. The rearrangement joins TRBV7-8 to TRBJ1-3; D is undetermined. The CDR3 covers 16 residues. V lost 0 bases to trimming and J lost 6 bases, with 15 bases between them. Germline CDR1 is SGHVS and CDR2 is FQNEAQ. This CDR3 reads CASSLATGTPKNTIYF. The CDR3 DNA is TGTGCCAGCAGCTTAGCTACGGGCACCCCGAAAAACACCATATATTTT.

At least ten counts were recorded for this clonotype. CDR3 in amino acids: CASSHASTSGSQETQYF. As DNA, the CDR3 is TGTGCCAGCAGCCATGCTTCGACTAGCGGGAGCCAAGAGACCCAGTACTTC. The chain has TRBV3-1 and TRBJ2-5, with TRBD2 matching 12 bases. There are 17 residues in the CDR3. The germline V gene has CDR1 LGHDT and CDR2 YNNKEL (reference sequence). The V and J ends lost 3 bases and 1 base, in that order; junction bases with no gene match: 6.

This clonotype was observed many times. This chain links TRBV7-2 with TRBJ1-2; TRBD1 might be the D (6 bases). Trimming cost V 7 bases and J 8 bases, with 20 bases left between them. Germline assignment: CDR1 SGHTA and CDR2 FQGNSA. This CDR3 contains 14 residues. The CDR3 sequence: CASTNNVGARGYTF. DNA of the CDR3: TGTGCCAGCACCAATAACGTGGGGGCGAGGGGCTACACCTTC. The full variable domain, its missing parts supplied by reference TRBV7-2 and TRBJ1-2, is GAGVSQSPSNKVTEKGKDVELRCDPISGHTALYWYRQSLGQGLEFLIYFQGNSAPDKSGLPSDRFSAERTGGSVSTLTIQRTQQEDSAVYLCASTNNVGARGYTFGSGTRLTVV.

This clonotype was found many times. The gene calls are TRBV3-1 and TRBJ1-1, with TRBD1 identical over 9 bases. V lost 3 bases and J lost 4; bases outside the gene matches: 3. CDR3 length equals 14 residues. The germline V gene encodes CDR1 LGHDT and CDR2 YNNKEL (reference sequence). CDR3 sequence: CASSQGQGSTEAFF. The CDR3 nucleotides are TGTGCCAGCAGCCAGGGACAGGGTTCCACTGAAGCTTTCTTT.

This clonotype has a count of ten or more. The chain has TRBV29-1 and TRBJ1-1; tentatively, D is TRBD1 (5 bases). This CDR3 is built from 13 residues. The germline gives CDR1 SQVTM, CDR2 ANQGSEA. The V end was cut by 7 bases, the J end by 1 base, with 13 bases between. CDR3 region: CSAGPGGNTEAFF. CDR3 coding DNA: TGCAGCGCCGGTCCGGGGGGGAACACTGAAGCTTTCTTT. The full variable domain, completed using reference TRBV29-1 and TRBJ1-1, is SAVISQKPSRDICQRGTSLTIQCQVDSQVTMMFWYRQQPGQSLTLIATANQGSEATYESGFVIDKFPISRPNLTFSTLTVSNMSPEDSSIYLCSAGPGGNTEAFFGQGTRLTVV.

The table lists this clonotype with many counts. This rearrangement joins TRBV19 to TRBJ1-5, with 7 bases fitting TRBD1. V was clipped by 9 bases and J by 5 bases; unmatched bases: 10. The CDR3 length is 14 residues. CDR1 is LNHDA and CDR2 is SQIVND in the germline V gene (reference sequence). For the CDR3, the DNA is TGTGCCAGCCGACCTCCGGGACAGTATCAGCCCCAGCATTTT. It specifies CASRPPGQYQPQHF.

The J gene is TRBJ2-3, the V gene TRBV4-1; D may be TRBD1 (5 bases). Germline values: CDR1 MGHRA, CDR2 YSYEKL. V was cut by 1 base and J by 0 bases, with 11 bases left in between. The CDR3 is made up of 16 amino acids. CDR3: CASSQGRTLSTDTQYF. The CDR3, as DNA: TGCGCCAGCAGCCAAGGCCGGACACTCAGCACAGATACGCAGTATTTT.

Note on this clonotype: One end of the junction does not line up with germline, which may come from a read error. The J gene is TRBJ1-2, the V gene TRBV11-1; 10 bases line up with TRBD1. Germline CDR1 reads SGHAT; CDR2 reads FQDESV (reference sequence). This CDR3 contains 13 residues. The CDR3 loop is CASSFGTGDGYIF. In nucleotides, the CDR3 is TGTGCCAGCAGTTTCGGGACAGGGGATGGCTACATCTTC.

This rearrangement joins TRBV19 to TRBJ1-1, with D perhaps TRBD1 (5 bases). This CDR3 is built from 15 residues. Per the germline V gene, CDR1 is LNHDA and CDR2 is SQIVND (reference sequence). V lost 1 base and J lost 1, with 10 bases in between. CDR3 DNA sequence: TGTGCCAGTAGTATAGGCCCAGGGAGGAACACTGAAGCTTTCTTT. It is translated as CASSIGPGRNTEAFF. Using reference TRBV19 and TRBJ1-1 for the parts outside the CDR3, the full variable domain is DGGITQSPKYLFRKEGQNVTLSCEQNLNHDAMYWYRQDPGQGLRLIYYSQIVNDFQKGDIAEGYSVSREKKESFPLTVTSAQKNPTAFYLCASSIGPGRNTEAFFGQGTRLTVV.

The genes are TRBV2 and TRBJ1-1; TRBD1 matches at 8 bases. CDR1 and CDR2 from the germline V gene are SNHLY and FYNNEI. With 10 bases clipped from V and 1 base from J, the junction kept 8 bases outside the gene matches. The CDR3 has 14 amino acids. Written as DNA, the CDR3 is TGTGCCAACAATGAGGGACAGGAGAACACTGAAGCTTTCTTT. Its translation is CANNEGQENTEAFF. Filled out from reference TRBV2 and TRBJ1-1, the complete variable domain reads EPEVTQTPSHQVTQMGQEVILRCVPISNHLYFYWYRQILGQKVEFLVSFYNNEISEKSEIFDDQFSVERPDGSNFTLKIRSTKLEDSAMYFCANNEGQENTEAFFGQGTRLTVV.

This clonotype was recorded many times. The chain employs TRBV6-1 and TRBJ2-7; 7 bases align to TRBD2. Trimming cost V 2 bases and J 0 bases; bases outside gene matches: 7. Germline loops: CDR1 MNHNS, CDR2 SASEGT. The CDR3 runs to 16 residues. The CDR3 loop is CASSERRAGSSYEQYF. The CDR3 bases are TGTGCCAGCAGTGAACGACGAGCGGGAAGCTCCTACGAGCAGTACTTC.

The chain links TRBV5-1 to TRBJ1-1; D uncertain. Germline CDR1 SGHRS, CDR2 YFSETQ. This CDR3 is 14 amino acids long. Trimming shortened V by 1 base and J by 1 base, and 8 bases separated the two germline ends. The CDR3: CASSLNLGNTEAFF. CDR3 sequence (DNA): TGCGCCAGCAGCTTGAACTTGGGGAACACTGAAGCTTTCTTT.

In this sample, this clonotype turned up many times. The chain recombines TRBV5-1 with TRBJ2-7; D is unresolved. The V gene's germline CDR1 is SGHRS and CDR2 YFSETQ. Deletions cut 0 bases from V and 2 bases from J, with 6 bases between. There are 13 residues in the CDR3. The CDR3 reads CASSLDFTYEQYF. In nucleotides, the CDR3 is TGCGCCAGCAGCTTGGACTTTACCTACGAGCAGTACTTC.

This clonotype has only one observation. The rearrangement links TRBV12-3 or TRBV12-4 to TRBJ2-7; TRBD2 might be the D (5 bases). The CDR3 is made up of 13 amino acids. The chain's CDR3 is CAIPLGARYEQYF. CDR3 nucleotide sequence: TGTGCAATCCCGTTGGGAGCGCGCTACGAGCAGTACTTC.